Listed below are T cell receptor beta chains from one sample, sequenced in a study of blood T cell repertoires in COVID-19. The data were produced by immunoSEQ multiplex PCR, yet TCRdb's version contains in-frame clones alone and is incomplete. The sample contains some 330,000 clones, under 85% of which appear only once. Material for sequencing was PBMCs or T cells enriched from blood (not recorded which). The receptors here all came from a woman between 45 and 65 years old who had recovered from COVID-19. Both conserved end residues are part of each CDR3. D genes are given only for firm matches. Size is stated for part of the rows, as once, few or many counts, or as a class when the clone is expanded.

DNA: TGTGCCAGCAGCCGACAGGGGTTCGGGAACACTGAAGCTTTCTTT
CDR3: CASSRQGFGNTEAFF
J: TRBJ1-1
D: TRBD1
size: once
V: TRBV6-5

DNA: TGTGCCAGCAAGCGGGGGACCTACGAGCAGTACTTC
CDR3: CASKRGTYEQYF
J: TRBJ2-7
D: TRBD2
size: -
V: TRBV11-3

DNA: TGTGCCAGCAGCAAATCCCCGCAGGGGACCGGGGAGCTGTTTTTT
CDR3: CASSKSPQGTGELFF
J: TRBJ2-2
D: -
size: -
V: TRBV21-1

DNA: TGTGCCTGGAGAGGGGAGGGAAGGGCTTTCTTT
CDR3: CAWRGEGRAFF
J: TRBJ1-1
D: -
size: -
V: TRBV30

DNA: TGTGCCAGCTCACCGGGGAGGGGCGAGCAGTACTTC
CDR3: CASSPGRGEQYF
J: TRBJ2-7
D: TRBD2
size: -
V: TRBV18

DNA: TGTGCCACCAGCAAGGGACAGGCTGGCGAAGCTTTCTTT
CDR3: CATSKGQAGEAFF
J: TRBJ1-1
D: TRBD1
size: -
V: TRBV15

DNA: TGTGCCAGCAGTTCTACAAGGAGCGCGGGTCCCTACAATGAGCAGTTCTTC
CDR3: CASSSTRSAGPYNEQFF
J: TRBJ2-1
D: -
size: -
V: TRBV28

DNA: TGTGCCAGCAGTTTCTCCGTCATAGCGGGAGTGGTAACAGATACGCAGTATTTT
CDR3: CASSFSVIAGVVTDTQYF
J: TRBJ2-3
D: TRBD2
size: few
V: TRBV27

DNA: TGTGCCAGCAGGTTACAGGGTACTGCTGAAGCTTTCTTT
CDR3: CASRLQGTAEAFF
J: TRBJ1-1
D: -
size: -
V: TRBV11-3

DNA: TGTGCCAGCAGTTCCGGACAGGGCGGCCAAAACATTCAGTACTTC
CDR3: CASSSGQGGQNIQYF
J: TRBJ2-4
D: TRBD1
size: -
V: TRBV6-5

DNA: TGTGCCAGCAGCACCCAGACTAGCGAGCAGTACTTC
CDR3: CASSTQTSEQYF
J: TRBJ2-7
D: -
size: -
V: TRBV7-2

DNA: TGTGCCAGCAGCCAAGGACCTTTCACCCAGGGGACCGGGGAGCTGTTTTTT
CDR3: CASSQGPFTQGTGELFF
J: TRBJ2-2
D: -
size: -
V: TRBV3-1/TRBV3-2

DNA: TGTGCCAGCAGTTACTCGACACCCCGGCGGGGTCAGCCCCAGCATTTT
CDR3: CASSYSTPRRGQPQHF
J: TRBJ1-5
D: -
size: -
V: TRBV6-5

DNA: TGTGCCAGCAGCCAGTGGGACATTGGCGAGCAGTACTTC
CDR3: CASSQWDIGEQYF
J: TRBJ2-7
D: -
size: -
V: TRBV3-1/TRBV3-2

DNA: TGTGCCAGCAGCGGCGCCCCGGACAGGAGTGAAACTGAAGCTTTCTTT
CDR3: CASSGAPDRSETEAFF
J: TRBJ1-1
D: TRBD1
size: -
V: TRBV9

DNA: TGTGCCAGCAGCCTACGACAGGGAGAATTAGGCTATGGCTACACCTTC
CDR3: CASSLRQGELGYGYTF
J: TRBJ1-2
D: TRBD1
size: -
V: TRBV14

DNA: TGCAGCGTTCCTCGAGGGACAGGGAGAAATGGCTACACCTTC
CDR3: CSVPRGTGRNGYTF
J: TRBJ1-2
D: TRBD1
size: few
V: TRBV29-1

DNA: TGTGCCAGCAGTGGGCCGACCCAGTACTTC
CDR3: CASSGPTQYF
J: TRBJ2-5
D: -
size: -
V: TRBV25-1

DNA: TGTGCCAGCAGTTTAGGCGCTAGCGGGCACACAGATACGCAGTATTTT
CDR3: CASSLGASGHTDTQYF
J: TRBJ2-3
D: TRBD2
size: -
V: TRBV27

DNA: TGCGCCAGCAGACGGGAGGCTCTCTATGGCTACACCTTC
CDR3: CASRREALYGYTF
J: TRBJ1-2
D: -
size: -
V: TRBV23-1

DNA: TGTGCCAGCAGAGAACAGGGGAACACTGAAGCTTTCTTT
CDR3: CASREQGNTEAFF
J: TRBJ1-1
D: -
size: -
V: TRBV12-3/TRBV12-4

DNA: TGTGCCAGTAGGACAGGGTCGGGTTTGAACACCGGGGAGCTGTTTTTT
CDR3: CASRTGSGLNTGELFF
J: TRBJ2-2
D: TRBD1
size: -
V: TRBV19

DNA: TGTGCCAGCAGCCAATTTAGCGGGAGCACCGGGGAGCTGTTTTTT
CDR3: CASSQFSGSTGELFF
J: TRBJ2-2
D: TRBD2
size: -
V: TRBV14

DNA: TGTGCTAGTGGTTTGGTAACAGGGCGAAACACCGGGGAGCTGTTTTTT
CDR3: CASGLVTGRNTGELFF
J: TRBJ2-2
D: -
size: -
V: TRBV12-5

DNA: TGCGCCAGCAGCTTGGAAAGAGGGCTCCAAGAGACCCAGTACTTC
CDR3: CASSLERGLQETQYF
J: TRBJ2-5
D: -
size: -
V: TRBV5-1

DNA: TGTGCCAGCAGCTTAGTTACAGGGATGAACACTGAAGCTTTCTTT
CDR3: CASSLVTGMNTEAFF
J: TRBJ1-1
D: -
size: -
V: TRBV11-3

DNA: TGTGCCAGCAGGGTACCAGGGGTTTGGACTGAAGCTTTCTTT
CDR3: CASRVPGVWTEAFF
J: TRBJ1-1
D: -
size: -
V: TRBV28

DNA: TGTGCCAGCAGCCCTTCCGCCGGGACAGTGAACCATGGCTACACCTTC
CDR3: CASSPSAGTVNHGYTF
J: TRBJ1-2
D: TRBD1
size: -
V: TRBV5-5

DNA: TGTGCCAGCAGCCTCCGTAGCGGGGCCGGTTACGAGCAGTACTTC
CDR3: CASSLRSGAGYEQYF
J: TRBJ2-7
D: TRBD2
size: once
V: TRBV7-2

DNA: TGTGCCAGTAGACGACAGGGAACAACTGAAGCTTTCTTT
CDR3: CASRRQGTTEAFF
J: TRBJ1-1
D: TRBD1
size: -
V: TRBV19

DNA: TGTGCCAGCAGTTCTCGAGGGAACACTGAAGCTTTCTTT
CDR3: CASSSRGNTEAFF
J: TRBJ1-1
D: -
size: -
V: TRBV7-2

DNA: TGTGCCAGCAGCGTAGCTACAGTAGGACAGGTTAATGAAAAACTGTTTTTT
CDR3: CASSVATVGQVNEKLFF
J: TRBJ1-4
D: TRBD1
size: once
V: TRBV9

DNA: TGCGCCAGCAGCCCAGGACTAGCTAGCACAGATACGCAGTATTTT
CDR3: CASSPGLASTDTQYF
J: TRBJ2-3
D: TRBD2
size: -
V: TRBV5-1

DNA: TGTGCCAGCAGCTTGGTACTAGCGGGAGTTTCAGATACGCAGTATTTT
CDR3: CASSLVLAGVSDTQYF
J: TRBJ2-3
D: TRBD2
size: -
V: TRBV5-5

DNA: TGTGCCAGCCGCCAGGGGTTTGGGTCCCGACCGGGACTAGCGGGAGGAATCACAGATACGCAGTATTTT
CDR3: CASRQGFGSRPGLAGGITDTQYF
J: TRBJ2-3
D: TRBD2
size: -
V: TRBV18

DNA: TGTGCCAGCCACCGCCCGGGATCCTACAATGAGCAGTTCTTC
CDR3: CASHRPGSYNEQFF
J: TRBJ2-1
D: -
size: -
V: TRBV5-5

DNA: TGTGCCAGCAGTTCCTCCGCAGATACGCAGTATTTT
CDR3: CASSSSADTQYF
J: TRBJ2-3
D: -
size: -
V: TRBV6-5

DNA: TGTGCCAGCAGCCCGCATGCCGGGGACTATGGCTACACCTTC
CDR3: CASSPHAGDYGYTF
J: TRBJ1-2
D: -
size: -
V: TRBV6-5

DNA: TGTGCCAGTAGTATTGGCGGTAGTAATGAAAAACTGTTTTTT
CDR3: CASSIGGSNEKLFF
J: TRBJ1-4
D: -
size: once
V: TRBV19

DNA: TGTGCCAGCTCACCCGCCGGGGTAGCCTACGAGCAGTACTTC
CDR3: CASSPAGVAYEQYF
J: TRBJ2-7
D: -
size: -
V: TRBV18

DNA: TGCGCCAGCAGCCAAGATCTGTTGGCGGGTAGCTTCACTGAAGCTTTCTTT
CDR3: CASSQDLLAGSFTEAFF
J: TRBJ1-1
D: -
size: -
V: TRBV4-3

DNA: TGTGCCAGCAGCCCCACCCGGGGGGTAGGGAACACTGAAGCTTTCTTT
CDR3: CASSPTRGVGNTEAFF
J: TRBJ1-1
D: -
size: once
V: TRBV11-3

DNA: TGTGCCAGCAGGGGAGAGATTGCGACTGAAGCTTTCTTT
CDR3: CASRGEIATEAFF
J: TRBJ1-1
D: -
size: -
V: TRBV2

DNA: TGTGCCAGCAGTTTGGGGTCAGGGGGCAATCAGCCCCAGCATTTT
CDR3: CASSLGSGGNQPQHF
J: TRBJ1-5
D: -
size: -
V: TRBV28